Presented here are 16 T cell receptor beta chains from one specimen sequenced in a study of cytomegalovirus exposure and HLA in healthy donors. 13 Jbeta primers and 60 Vbeta primers were used for the PCR. Assay: immunoSEQ multiplex PCR; the TCRdb copy retains only in-frame clones and omits some. The sample carries 110,000 to 150,000 clones, about four fifths recorded once. Material for sequencing was PBMCs. These TCRs come from a man aged 25-45 years in good health and CMV-seronegative.

CDR3 sequence: CASSVGQSSNQPQHF. The CDR3 DNA is TGTGCCAGCAGCGTAGGGCAATCAAGCAATCAGCCCCAGCATTTT. The chain is built from TRBV9 and TRBJ1-5, with no clear D. Germline V gene lookup returns CDR1 SGDLS and CDR2 YYNGEE. Trimming took 0 bases from V and 1 from J, leaving 8 bases between them. The CDR3 has 15 residues.

This sequence joins TRBV6-1 and TRBJ2-5; TRBD1 agrees at 12 bases. This CDR3 contains 15 residues. V shed 2 bases and J 4 bases; nucleotides not matched to a gene: 2. Germline CDR1 and CDR2: MNHNS and SASEGT. The CDR3 coding sequence is TGTGCCAGCAGTGAAAGGGACAGGGGGCGAGAGACCCAGTACTTC. This sequence encodes CASSERDRGRETQYF.

This clone was counted a single time. This chain links TRBV7-9 with TRBJ2-1, with TRBD2 identical over 8 bases. Germline V gives CDR1 SEHNR, CDR2 FQNEAQ (reference sequence). The J segment lost 6 bases and the V segment lost 7 bases, leaving 14 bases of the junction unmatched. CDR3 length: 16 residues. CDR3 protein: CASTPPGGVLVNEQFF. CDR3 nucleotides: TGTGCCAGCACCCCCCCCGGGGGGGTTCTGGTCAATGAGCAGTTCTTC.

The V gene is TRBV28, the J gene TRBJ1-1, with 7 bases identical to TRBD1. Germline V gives CDR1 MDHEN, CDR2 SYDVKM. The CDR3 is 15 amino acids. With V trimmed by 3 bases and J by 3 bases, 7 bases remained unmatched. This CDR3 reads CASSFAGQAHTEAFF. In nucleotides, the CDR3 is TGTGCCAGCAGTTTCGCTGGACAGGCCCACACTGAAGCTTTCTTT.

This chain connects TRBV5-1 to TRBJ1-4, with 8 bases fitting TRBD1. The length of the CDR3 is 14 residues. Germline values: CDR1 SGHRS, CDR2 YFSETQ. The trim removed 1 base at V and 7 bases at J, leaving 3 bases unmatched. The CDR3 DNA reads TGCGCCAGCAGCTTGCGACAGGGGAGTGAAAAACTGTTTTTT. Protein sequence: CASSLRQGSEKLFF. The entire variable domain, with the rest obtained from reference TRBV5-1 and TRBJ1-4, is as follows: KAGVTQTPRYLIKTRGQQVTLSCSPISGHRSVSWYQQTPGQGLQFLFEYFSETQRNKGNFPGRFSGRQFSNSRSEMNVSTLELGDSALYLCASSLRQGSEKLFFGSGTQLSVL.

The V gene is TRBV18, the J gene TRBJ2-7; 9 bases align to TRBD1. Trimming removed 1 base from V and 7 bases from J; junction bases left unmatched: 5. The length of the CDR3 is 14 residues. Looked up from germline, CDR1 is KGHSH and CDR2 is LQKENI. CDR3 in DNA: TGTGCCAGCTCACCACATGACAGGGGGGAGGAGCAGTACTTC. The encoded protein is CASSPHDRGEEQYF.

The V gene is TRBV11-2, the J gene TRBJ2-7; 9 bases line up with TRBD2. CDR3 length equals 15 residues. V shed 6 bases, J shed 6 bases, and the junction held 12 bases outside the gene matches. CDR1 is SGHAT, CDR2 FQNNGV, per germline. CDR3 loop: CASRSIRGREAEQYF. The CDR3 DNA follows: TGTGCCAGCAGATCCATCCGCGGGAGGGAGGCCGAGCAGTACTTC.

The V call is TRBV28, the J call TRBJ1-2, with D hard to call. Trimming removed 4 bases from V and 0 bases from J, with 12 bases in between. CDR1 and CDR2 from the germline V gene are MDHEN and SYDVKM. The CDR3 totals 15 residues. The CDR3 bases are TGTGCCAGCAGTTCCCCGGAGCCCGCTAACTATGGCTACACCTTC. This gives the protein CASSSPEPANYGYTF.

The rearrangement links TRBV18 to TRBJ1-6, with 8 bases matching TRBD1. CDR1 is KGHSH, CDR2 LQKENI, per germline. The trim removed 3 bases at V and 9 bases at J, leaving 7 bases unmatched. The CDR3 has 15 residues. In nucleotides, the CDR3 is TGTGCCAGCTCACCTCGTGGACAGGGCGTTTCACCCCTCCACTTT. Its translation is CASSPRGQGVSPLHF.

V usage is TRBV6-1 and J usage is TRBJ1-1; the D is unclear. Germline V lookup: CDR1 MNHNS, CDR2 SASEGT. V shed 6 bases and J shed 3 bases, with 17 bases lying between them. CDR3 size: 15 residues. In DNA form, the CDR3 reads TGTGCCAGCAGGGAGTCCCCGGGAGAGTACACTGAAGCTTTCTTT. The encoded protein is CASRESPGEYTEAFF.

The chain uses TRBV6-5 and TRBJ2-3; D perhaps matches TRBD2 (5 bases). V was trimmed by 4 bases and J by 6 bases, leaving 17 bases between them. The CDR3 is made up of 15 amino acids. The germline V gene encodes CDR1 MNHEY and CDR2 SVGAGI. CDR3 in amino acids: CASSSSLTRRDTQYF. The CDR3 DNA reads as TGTGCCAGCAGTTCCAGCCTGACGAGGAGGGATACGCAGTATTTT.

The CDR3 protein is CASRLFTEAFF. CDR3 coding DNA: TGTGCCAGCAGACTATTCACTGAAGCTTTCTTT. The rearrangement links TRBV6-6 to TRBJ1-1; no clear D. CDR1 is MNHNY, CDR2 SVGAGI, per germline (reference sequence). This CDR3 region has 11 residues. The V and J ends lost 6 bases and 4 bases respectively, with 6 bases between them.

V usage is TRBV5-1 and J usage is TRBJ2-7, with a weak D call TRBD1 (5 bases). Trimming stripped 0 bases from V and 1 base from J, with 14 bases between. The CDR3 runs to 16 residues. CDR1 and CDR2 (germline): SGHRS, YFSETQ. CDR3 nucleotide sequence: TGCGCCAGCAGCTTGGCGCTTGGATCAGGGTCCTACGAGCAGTACTTC. It translates to CASSLALGSGSYEQYF.

This sequence joins TRBV30 and TRBJ2-5; D may be TRBD2 (5 bases). With the DNA end fitting TRBJ2-7 better, the J assignment may be wrong. The CDR3 is 14 residues long. The V gene's germline CDR1 is GTSNPN and CDR2 SVGIG (reference sequence). CDR3 nucleotide sequence: TGTGCCTGGAGGGACCCGGACTTCCACTCCGAGCAGTACTTC. Protein sequence: CAWRDPDFHSEQYF.

The rearrangement joins TRBV4-1 to TRBJ2-5, with 12 bases aligning to TRBD2. This CDR3 region has 16 residues. V trimming: 2 bases; J trimming: 7 bases; junction bases outside the gene matches: 8. Germline V CDR1 and CDR2: MGHRA, YSYEKL. CDR3 coding DNA: TGCGCCAGCAGCCAACTAGCGGGGGGGCCCGGGGGGACCCAGTACTTC. It codes for CASSQLAGGPGGTQYF.

This chain uses TRBV29-1 with TRBJ1-2; the D gene is possibly TRBD1 (5 bases). In germline, CDR1 is SQVTM, CDR2 ANQGSEA. The V gene lost 4 bases and the J gene lost 4 bases, with 10 bases spanning the gap. The CDR3 is made up of 12 amino acids. CDR3 protein: CSVGRQTYGYTF. CDR3 nucleotide sequence: TGCAGCGTTGGTAGACAGACCTATGGCTACACCTTC.